The next 20 T cell receptor beta chains were all read from a single sample in a study of blood T cell repertoires in COVID-19. The table came from immunoSEQ multiplex PCR; TCRdb's copy has only in-frame clones and leaves some out. Seen here are about 250,000 clones, 80% to 85% observed once, and the top ten hold more than 3%. Sample: PBMCs or T cells enriched from blood (not recorded which). The receptors derive from a man between 50 and 59 years old who had recovered from COVID-19.

The DNA for the CDR3 is TGTGCCAGCCTACAAGGGACTAGCGGCAATGAGCAGTTCTTC. Translated: CASLQGTSGNEQFF. The rearrangement joins TRBV2 to TRBJ2-1, with TRBD2 matching 11 bases. With V trimmed by 8 bases and J by 6 bases, 6 bases remained unmatched. Germline values: CDR1 SNHLY, CDR2 FYNNEI. CDR3 length: 14 residues.

This clone occurred once. This chain links TRBV14 with TRBJ2-5; 8 bases agree with TRBD2. J was trimmed by 5 bases and V by 5 bases; bases with no gene match: 10. This CDR3 is 15 amino acids long. CDR1 and CDR2 (germline): SGHDN, FVKESK. CDR3 loop: CASSFLAGKGETQYF. CDR3 bases: TGTGCCAGCAGCTTCCTAGCGGGCAAAGGGGAGACCCAGTACTTC.

V is TRBV14 and J is TRBJ2-2; the D gene is possibly TRBD2 (5 bases). Trimming stripped 0 bases from V and 6 bases from J, with 8 bases between. CDR3 length: 14 amino acids. Per germline, CDR1 SGHDN and CDR2 FVKESK. CDR3 in DNA: TGTGCCAGCAGCCAAGATCTAGCATCCGGGGAGCTGTTTTTT. Protein product: CASSQDLASGELFF.

The rearrangement uses TRBV3-1 (or the pseudogene TRBV3-2) and TRBJ2-5; 11 bases agree with TRBD2. The J segment lost 2 bases and the V segment lost 1 base, leaving 3 bases of the junction unmatched. Per the germline V gene, CDR1 is LGHDT and CDR2 is YNNKEL (reference sequence). The CDR3 is 16 residues long. The CDR3 sequence is CASSQGLAGYQETQYF. The CDR3 nucleotides are TGTGCCAGCAGCCAAGGACTAGCGGGGTATCAAGAGACCCAGTACTTC.

The V and J genes are TRBV9 and TRBJ2-5; 8 nucleotides agree with TRBD2. CDR1 is SGDLS and CDR2 is YYNGEE in the germline V gene. The V gene end was trimmed by 2 bases and the J gene end by 1 base; junction bases not matched to a gene: 7. The CDR3 sequence is 16 residues long. The CDR3 DNA sequence: TGTGCCAGCAGCGTCAGCACGGGGGGGGTCCAAGAGACCCAGTACTTC. This translates into CASSVSTGGVQETQYF.

This clone was counted a single time. V is TRBV10-3 and J is TRBJ1-1; D is unclear. In germline, CDR1 is ENHRY, CDR2 SYGVKD. Trimming shortened V by 4 bases and J by 3 bases, and 9 bases separated the two germline ends. This CDR3 contains 13 residues. CDR3 protein: CAISAGIDTEAFF. As DNA, the CDR3 is TGTGCCATCAGTGCGGGGATCGACACTGAAGCTTTCTTT.

J is TRBJ2-1 and V is TRBV11-2; 8 positions match TRBD2. J lost 0 bases, V lost 5 bases, and 3 bases had no gene match. The CDR3 runs 15 residues. Germline-derived CDR1 and CDR2 are SGHAT and FQNNGV. CDR3 loop: CASSPTSGSYNEQFF. The DNA for the CDR3 is TGTGCCAGCAGCCCTACTAGCGGCTCCTACAATGAGCAGTTCTTC.

The chain joins TRBV5-6 to TRBJ1-6; TRBD1 agrees at 8 bases. The CDR3 sequence is 15 residues long. The germline V gene has CDR1 SGHDT and CDR2 YYEEEE. Trimming at V came to 0 bases and at J to 9 bases, leaving 5 bases not matched to a gene. The CDR3 spells CASSLAETGVSPLHF. For the CDR3, the DNA is TGTGCCAGCAGCTTGGCCGAGACAGGGGTTTCACCCCTCCACTTT.

The gene calls are TRBV10-3 and TRBJ2-5; D is possibly TRBD2 (6 bases). CDR1 and CDR2 (germline): ENHRY, SYGVKD. V lost 6 bases, J lost 3 bases, and 17 bases lay in between. This CDR3 spans 15 amino acids. As DNA, the CDR3 is TGTGCCATCAGGAAGGCCGGGACGGGGGAAGAGACCCAGTACTTC. It translates to CAIRKAGTGEETQYF.

As to this clone: A much larger clone sits a single nucleotide away, making a read error possible. The chain is built from TRBV10-3 and TRBJ2-1; 9 positions match TRBD2. The length of the CDR3 is 14 residues. Germline V lookup: CDR1 ENHRY, CDR2 SYGVKD. The CDR3 region is CVIRGAGGLNEQFF. CDR3 coding DNA: TGTGTCATCAGAGGAGCGGGGGGCCTCAATGAGCAGTTCTTC.

The CDR3 nucleotides are TGTGCCATCAAGGGGGCCCCTCAAGAGACCCAGTACTTC. Residues: CAIKGAPQETQYF. This chain uses TRBV10-3 with TRBJ2-5; TRBD1 agrees at 7 bases. CDR3 length: 13 residues. Germline V gene data show CDR1 as ENHRY and CDR2 as SYGVKD. Trimming removed 7 bases from V and 2 bases from J; junction bases left unmatched: 4.

The chain employs TRBV24-1 and TRBJ1-2; 9 bases agree with TRBD1. With 5 bases clipped from V and 7 bases from J, the junction kept 16 bases outside the gene matches. Germline CDR1 is KGHDR and CDR2 is SFDVKD. CDR3 length: 17 residues. The CDR3 reads CATSGSGTGLGPSGYTF. For the CDR3, the DNA is TGTGCCACCAGTGGGTCCGGGACAGGGCTCGGTCCCTCTGGCTACACCTTC.

This clone was detected only once. V usage is TRBV5-1 and J usage is TRBJ1-1; tentatively, D is TRBD1 (6 bases). The germline V and J ends were trimmed by 7 bases and 1 base, with 8 bases remaining between them. The V gene's germline CDR1 is SGHRS and CDR2 YFSETQ. The CDR3 extends over 12 amino acids. The CDR3 coding sequence is TGCGCCAGCTCACAGGGGAACACTGAAGCTTTCTTT. Its protein product is CASSQGNTEAFF.

This rearrangement joins TRBV23-1 to TRBJ2-7; 7 bases are a match to TRBD1. TRBV23-1 is given ORF status, its function remaining uncertain. J was trimmed by 1 base and V by 8 bases; bases with no gene match: 11. The CDR3 totals 15 residues. This CDR3 is CASYPQRTGSYEQYF. The CDR3 DNA is TGCGCCAGCTACCCCCAGCGGACAGGATCCTACGAGCAGTACTTC.

V and J are TRBV30 and TRBJ1-6, with 9 bases aligning to TRBD1. V lost 0 bases, J lost 9 bases, and 9 bases stayed unmatched. CDR1 is GTSNPN and CDR2 is SVGIG in the germline V gene (reference sequence). The CDR3 is 16 amino acids. CDR3 protein: CAWSVFKQGAGSPLHF. In DNA, the CDR3 is TGTGCCTGGAGTGTCTTTAAACAGGGGGCAGGTTCACCCCTCCACTTT.

This sequence joins TRBV27 and TRBJ2-1; TRBD1 agrees at 7 bases. V was pared by 6 bases and J by 0 bases, with 5 bases of the junction left unmatched. Looked up from germline, CDR1 is MNHEY and CDR2 is SMNVEV (reference sequence). The CDR3 is made up of 15 amino acids. The CDR3, as DNA: TGTGCCAGCAGGGTTGGGACAGCCTCCTACAATGAGCAGTTCTTC. This codes for CASRVGTASYNEQFF.

The chain is built from TRBV15 and TRBJ1-4; D remains unclear. This CDR3 contains 13 residues. V lost 2 bases and J lost 4, with 5 bases in between. Germline V gene sequence: CDR1 LNHNV, CDR2 YYDKDF (reference sequence). CDR3 coding DNA: TGTGCCACCAGCAGACAGATTAATGAAAAACTGTTTTTT. Its translation is CATSRQINEKLFF. The full variable domain, rest sourced from reference TRBV15 and TRBJ1-4, is DAMVIQNPRYQVTQFGKPVTLSCSQTLNHNVMYWYQQKSSQAPKLLFHYYDKDFNNEADTPDNFQSRRPNTSFCFLDIRSPGLGDTAMYLCATSRQINEKLFFGSGTQLSVL.

The chain has TRBV6-5 and TRBJ1-2, with 7 bases aligning to TRBD1. This CDR3 spans 14 amino acids. The V gene's germline CDR1 is MNHEY and CDR2 SVGAGI. V was clipped by 5 bases and J by 6 bases; unmatched bases: 9. The CDR3 nucleotides are TGTGCCAGCAGTAGGGACAGTTTCCGCGATGGCTACACCTTC. Its translation is CASSRDSFRDGYTF.

The chain employs TRBV19 and TRBJ1-2; possible D gene TRBD1, 6 bases. Trimming cost V 2 bases and J 5 bases, with 18 bases left between them. The CDR3 contains 16 residues. Germline CDR1 reads LNHDA; CDR2 reads SQIVND (reference sequence). The CDR3 nucleotides read TGTGCCAGTAGTATAACCCACAGGGCCGTGATATATGGCTACACCTTC. It yields the protein CASSITHRAVIYGYTF.

The chain has TRBV6-5 and TRBJ1-4; maybe TRBD1 (6 bases). Between the trimmed V and J ends, which lost 5 bases and 0 bases, there was a span of 10 bases. The CDR3 has 15 residues. Germline CDR1 is MNHEY and CDR2 is SVGAGI. In DNA, the CDR3 is TGTGCCAGCAGTAACAGGGAAACAACTAATGAAAAACTGTTTTTT. It specifies CASSNRETTNEKLFF.